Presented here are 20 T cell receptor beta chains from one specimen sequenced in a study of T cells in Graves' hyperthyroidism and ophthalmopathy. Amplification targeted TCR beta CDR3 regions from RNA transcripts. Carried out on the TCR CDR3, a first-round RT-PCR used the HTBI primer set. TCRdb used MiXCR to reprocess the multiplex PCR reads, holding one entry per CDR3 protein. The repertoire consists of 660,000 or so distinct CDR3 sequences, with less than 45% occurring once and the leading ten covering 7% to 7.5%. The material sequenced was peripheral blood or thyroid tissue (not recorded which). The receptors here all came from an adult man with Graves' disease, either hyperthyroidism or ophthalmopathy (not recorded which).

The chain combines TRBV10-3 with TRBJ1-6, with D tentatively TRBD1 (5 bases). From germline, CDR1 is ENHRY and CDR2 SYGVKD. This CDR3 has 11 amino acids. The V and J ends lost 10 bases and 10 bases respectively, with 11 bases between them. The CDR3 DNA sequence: TGTGCCACCCGGGGCGCCTCACCCCTCCACTTT. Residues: CATRGASPLHF.

This CDR3 reads CASSQQVDGYTF. The CDR3 DNA reads as TGTGCCAGCAGTCAACAGGTTGATGGCTACACCTTC. V and J are TRBV25-1 and TRBJ1-2, with a weak D call TRBD1 (5 bases). From germline, CDR1 is MGHDK and CDR2 SYGVNS. The CDR3 extends over 12 amino acids. Trimming pared 5 bases from V and 6 bases from J, leaving 10 bases between.

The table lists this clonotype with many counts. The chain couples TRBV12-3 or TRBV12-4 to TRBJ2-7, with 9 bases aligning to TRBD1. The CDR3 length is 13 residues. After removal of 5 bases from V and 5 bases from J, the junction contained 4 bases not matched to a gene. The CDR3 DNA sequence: TGTGCCAGCAGTGAGAGGACAGGGGACGAGCAGTACTTC. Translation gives CASSERTGDEQYF.

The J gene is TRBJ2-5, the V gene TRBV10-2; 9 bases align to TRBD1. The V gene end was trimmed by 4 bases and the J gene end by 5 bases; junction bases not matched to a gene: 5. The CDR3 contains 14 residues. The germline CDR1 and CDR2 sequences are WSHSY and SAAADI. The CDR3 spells CASSAGQGMETQYF. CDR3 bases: TGCGCCAGCAGTGCGGGACAGGGTATGGAGACCCAGTACTTC.

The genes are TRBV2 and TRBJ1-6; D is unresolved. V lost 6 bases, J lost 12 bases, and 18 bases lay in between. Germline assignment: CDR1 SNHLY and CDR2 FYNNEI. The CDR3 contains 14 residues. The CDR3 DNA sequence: TGTGCCAGCAGCCCCCTGGTCCGGCTAGAACCCCTCCACTTT. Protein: CASSPLVRLEPLHF.

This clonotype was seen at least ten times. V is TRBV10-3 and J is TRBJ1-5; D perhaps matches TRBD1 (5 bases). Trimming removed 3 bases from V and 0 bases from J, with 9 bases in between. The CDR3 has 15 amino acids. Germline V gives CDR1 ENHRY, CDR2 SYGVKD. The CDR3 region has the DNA TGTGCCATCAGTGAAGGCGGGACTAGCAATCAGCCCCAGCATTTT. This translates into CAISEGGTSNQPQHF.

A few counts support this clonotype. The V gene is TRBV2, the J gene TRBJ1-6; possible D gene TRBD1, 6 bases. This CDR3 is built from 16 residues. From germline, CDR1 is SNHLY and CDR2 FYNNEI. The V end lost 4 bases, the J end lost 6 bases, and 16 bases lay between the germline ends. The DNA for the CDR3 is TGTGCCAGCAGTGTGGCAGGGGCTTCCCTTAATTCACCCCTCCACTTT. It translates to CASSVAGASLNSPLHF.

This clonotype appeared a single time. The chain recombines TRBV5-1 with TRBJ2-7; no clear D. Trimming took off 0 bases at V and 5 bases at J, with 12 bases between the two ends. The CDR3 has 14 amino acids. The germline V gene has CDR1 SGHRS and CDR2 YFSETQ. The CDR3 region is CASSLAPTANEQYF. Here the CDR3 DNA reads TGCGCCAGCAGCTTGGCTCCCACGGCGAACGAGCAGTACTTC. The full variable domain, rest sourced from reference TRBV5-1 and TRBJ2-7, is KAGVTQTPRYLIKTRGQQVTLSCSPISGHRSVSWYQQTPGQGLQFLFEYFSETQRNKGNFPGRFSGRQFSNSRSEMNVSTLELGDSALYLCASSLAPTANEQYFGPGTRLTVT.

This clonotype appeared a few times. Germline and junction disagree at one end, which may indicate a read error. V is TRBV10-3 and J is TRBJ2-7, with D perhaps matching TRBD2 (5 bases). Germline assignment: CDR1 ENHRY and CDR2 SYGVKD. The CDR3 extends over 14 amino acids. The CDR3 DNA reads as TGTGCCAGCAGTACGGACTGGTTAATCTACGAGCAGTACTTC. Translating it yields CASSTDWLIYEQYF.

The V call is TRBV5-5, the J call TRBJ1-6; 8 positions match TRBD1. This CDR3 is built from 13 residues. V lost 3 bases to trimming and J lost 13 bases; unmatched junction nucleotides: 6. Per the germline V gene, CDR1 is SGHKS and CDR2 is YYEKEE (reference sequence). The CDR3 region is CASSSQGASPLHF. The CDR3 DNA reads TGTGCCAGCAGCTCCCAGGGGGCCTCGCCCCTCCACTTT.

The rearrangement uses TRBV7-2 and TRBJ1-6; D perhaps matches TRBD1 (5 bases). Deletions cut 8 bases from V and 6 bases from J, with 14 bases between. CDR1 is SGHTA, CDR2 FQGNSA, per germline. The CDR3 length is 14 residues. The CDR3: CASRGGTLNSPLHF. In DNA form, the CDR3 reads TGTGCCAGCCGCGGGGGGACCCTTAATTCACCCCTCCACTTT.

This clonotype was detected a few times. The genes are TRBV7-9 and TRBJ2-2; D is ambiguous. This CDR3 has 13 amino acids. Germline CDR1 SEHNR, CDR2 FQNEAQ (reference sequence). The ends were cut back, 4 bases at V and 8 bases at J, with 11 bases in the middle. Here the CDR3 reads CASSSPTPGELFF. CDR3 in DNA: TGTGCCAGCAGCTCCCCGACCCCTGGGGAGCTGTTTTTT.

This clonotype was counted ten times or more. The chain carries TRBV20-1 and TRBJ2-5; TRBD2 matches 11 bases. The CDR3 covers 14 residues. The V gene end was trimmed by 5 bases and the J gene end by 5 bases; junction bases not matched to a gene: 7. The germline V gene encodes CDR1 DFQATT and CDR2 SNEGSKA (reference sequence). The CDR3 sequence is CSAGLAGGVETQYF. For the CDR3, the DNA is TGCAGTGCTGGATTAGCGGGAGGGGTTGAGACCCAGTACTTC.

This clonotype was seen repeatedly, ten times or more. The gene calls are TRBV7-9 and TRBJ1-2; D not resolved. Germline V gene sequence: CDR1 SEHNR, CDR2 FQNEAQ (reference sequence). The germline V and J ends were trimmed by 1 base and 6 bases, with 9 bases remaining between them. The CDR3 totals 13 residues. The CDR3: CASSLDVKDGYTF. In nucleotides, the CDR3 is TGTGCCAGCAGCTTAGATGTCAAGGATGGCTACACCTTC.

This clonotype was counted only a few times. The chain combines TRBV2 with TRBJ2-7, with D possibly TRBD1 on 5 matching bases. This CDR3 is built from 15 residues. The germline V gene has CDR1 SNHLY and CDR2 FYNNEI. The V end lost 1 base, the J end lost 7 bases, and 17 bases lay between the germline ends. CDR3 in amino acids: CASSEVRQGREEQYF. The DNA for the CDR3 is TGTGCCAGCAGTGAAGTTCGGCAGGGCCGAGAAGAGCAGTACTTC.

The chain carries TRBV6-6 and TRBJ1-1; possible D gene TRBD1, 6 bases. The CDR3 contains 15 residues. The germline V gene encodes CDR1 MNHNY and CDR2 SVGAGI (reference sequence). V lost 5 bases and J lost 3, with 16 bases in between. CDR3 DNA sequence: TGTGCCAGCAGTGAAGTCGGGGGCGCAGACACTGAAGCTTTCTTT. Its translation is CASSEVGGADTEAFF.

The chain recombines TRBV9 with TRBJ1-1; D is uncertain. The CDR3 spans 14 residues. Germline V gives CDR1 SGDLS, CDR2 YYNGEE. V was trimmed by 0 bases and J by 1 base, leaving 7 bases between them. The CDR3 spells CASSVATPNTEAFF. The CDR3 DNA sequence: TGTGCCAGCAGCGTAGCAACGCCGAACACTGAAGCTTTCTTT.

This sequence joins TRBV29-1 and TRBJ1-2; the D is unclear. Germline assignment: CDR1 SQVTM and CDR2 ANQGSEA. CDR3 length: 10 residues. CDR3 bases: TGCAGTTACGACATGAATGGCTACACCTTC. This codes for CSYDMNGYTF.

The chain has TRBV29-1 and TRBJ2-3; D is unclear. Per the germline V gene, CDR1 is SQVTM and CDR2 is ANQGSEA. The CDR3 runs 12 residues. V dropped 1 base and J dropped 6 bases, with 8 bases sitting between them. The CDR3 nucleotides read TGCAGCGTTGAAGGTCCAGGTGATACGCAGTATTTT. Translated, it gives CSVEGPGDTQYF.

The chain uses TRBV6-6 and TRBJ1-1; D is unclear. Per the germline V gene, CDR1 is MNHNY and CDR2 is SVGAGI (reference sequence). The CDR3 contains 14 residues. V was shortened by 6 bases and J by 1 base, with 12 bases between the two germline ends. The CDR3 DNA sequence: TGTGCCAGCAGCCCAGTTGCAGGGAACACTGAAGCTTTCTTT. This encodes CASSPVAGNTEAFF.